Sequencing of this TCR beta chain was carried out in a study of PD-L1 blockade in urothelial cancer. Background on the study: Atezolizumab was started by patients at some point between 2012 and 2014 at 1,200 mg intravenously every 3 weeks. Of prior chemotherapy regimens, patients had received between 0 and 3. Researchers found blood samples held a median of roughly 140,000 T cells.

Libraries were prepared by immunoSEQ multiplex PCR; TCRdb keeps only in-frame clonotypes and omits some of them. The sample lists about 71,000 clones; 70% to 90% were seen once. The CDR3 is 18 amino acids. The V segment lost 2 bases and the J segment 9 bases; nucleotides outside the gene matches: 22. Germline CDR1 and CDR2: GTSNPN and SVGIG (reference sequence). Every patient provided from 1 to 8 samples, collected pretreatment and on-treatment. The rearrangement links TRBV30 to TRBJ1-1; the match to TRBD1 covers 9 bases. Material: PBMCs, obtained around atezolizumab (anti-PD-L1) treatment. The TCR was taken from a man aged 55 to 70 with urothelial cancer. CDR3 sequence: CAWSPELRTGAKFPKAFF. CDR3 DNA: TGTGCCTGGAGTCCAGAGCTCAGGACAGGGGCGAAATTCCCAAAAGCTTTCTTT.